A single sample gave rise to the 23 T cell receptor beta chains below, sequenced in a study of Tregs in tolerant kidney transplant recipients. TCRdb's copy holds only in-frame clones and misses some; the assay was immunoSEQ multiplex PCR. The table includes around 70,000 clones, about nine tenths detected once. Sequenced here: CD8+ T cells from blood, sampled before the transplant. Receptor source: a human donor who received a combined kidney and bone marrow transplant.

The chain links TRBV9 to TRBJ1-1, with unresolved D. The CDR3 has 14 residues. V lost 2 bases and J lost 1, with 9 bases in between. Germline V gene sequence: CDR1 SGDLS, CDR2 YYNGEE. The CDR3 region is CASSVNQENTEAFF. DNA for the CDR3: TGTGCCAGCAGCGTTAATCAGGAGAACACTGAAGCTTTCTTT.

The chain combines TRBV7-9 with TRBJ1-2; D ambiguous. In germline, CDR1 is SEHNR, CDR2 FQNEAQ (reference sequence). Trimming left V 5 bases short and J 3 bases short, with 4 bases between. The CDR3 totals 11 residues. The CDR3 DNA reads TGTGCCAGCAGCCTTGACTATGGCTACACCTTC. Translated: CASSLDYGYTF.

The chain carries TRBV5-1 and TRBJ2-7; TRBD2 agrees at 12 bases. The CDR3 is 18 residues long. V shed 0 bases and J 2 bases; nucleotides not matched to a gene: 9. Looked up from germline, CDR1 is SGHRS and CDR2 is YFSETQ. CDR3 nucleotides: TGCGCCAGCAGCTTGGCGACTAGCGGGAGTTTCGGGACCTACGAGCAGTACTTC. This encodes CASSLATSGSFGTYEQYF.

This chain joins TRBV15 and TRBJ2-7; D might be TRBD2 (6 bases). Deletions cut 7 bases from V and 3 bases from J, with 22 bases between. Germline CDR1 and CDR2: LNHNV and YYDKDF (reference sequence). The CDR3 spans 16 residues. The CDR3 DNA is TGTGCCACCACGGGACGGACTAATTCTACCCACTACGAGCAGTACTTC. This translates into CATTGRTNSTHYEQYF.

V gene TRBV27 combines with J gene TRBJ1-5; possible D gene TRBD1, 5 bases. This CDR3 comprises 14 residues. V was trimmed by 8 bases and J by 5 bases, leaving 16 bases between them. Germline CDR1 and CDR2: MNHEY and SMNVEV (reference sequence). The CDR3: CASLRPAGDQPQHF. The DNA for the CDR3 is TGTGCCAGCCTTAGACCAGCGGGGGATCAGCCCCAGCATTTT.

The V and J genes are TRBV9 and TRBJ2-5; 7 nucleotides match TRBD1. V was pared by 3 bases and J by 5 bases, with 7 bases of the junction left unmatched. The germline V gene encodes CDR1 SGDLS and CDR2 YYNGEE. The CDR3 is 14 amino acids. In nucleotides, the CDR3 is TGTGCCAGCAGCGCTGAGACAGGGTTGGAGACCCAGTACTTC. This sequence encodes CASSAETGLETQYF. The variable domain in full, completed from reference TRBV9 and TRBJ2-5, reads DSGVTQTPKHLITATGQRVTLRCSPRSGDLSVYWYQQSLDQGLQFLIQYYNGEERAKGNILERFSAQQFPDLHSELNLSSLELGDSALYFCASSAETGLETQYFGPGTRLLVL.

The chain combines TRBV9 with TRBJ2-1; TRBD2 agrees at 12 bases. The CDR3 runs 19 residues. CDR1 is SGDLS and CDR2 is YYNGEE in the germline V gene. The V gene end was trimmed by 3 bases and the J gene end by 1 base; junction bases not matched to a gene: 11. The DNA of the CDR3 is TGTGCCAGCAGCGGAGACCCTACCGGGACTAGCGGGTCCTACAATGAGCAGTTCTTC. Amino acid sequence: CASSGDPTGTSGSYNEQFF.

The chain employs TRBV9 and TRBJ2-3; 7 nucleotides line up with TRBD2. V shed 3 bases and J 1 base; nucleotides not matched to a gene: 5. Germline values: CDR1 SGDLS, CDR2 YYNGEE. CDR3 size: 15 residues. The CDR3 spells CASSGVAGGTDTQYF. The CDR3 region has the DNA TGTGCCAGCAGCGGTGTGGCGGGGGGCACAGATACGCAGTATTTT. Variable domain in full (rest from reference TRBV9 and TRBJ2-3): DSGVTQTPKHLITATGQRVTLRCSPRSGDLSVYWYQQSLDQGLQFLIQYYNGEERAKGNILERFSAQQFPDLHSELNLSSLELGDSALYFCASSGVAGGTDTQYFGPGTRLTVL.

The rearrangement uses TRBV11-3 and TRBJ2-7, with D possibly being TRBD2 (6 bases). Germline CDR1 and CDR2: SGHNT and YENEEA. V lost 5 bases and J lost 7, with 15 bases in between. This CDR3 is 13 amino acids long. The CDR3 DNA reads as TGTGCCAGCAGCCCCTGGGCAGGGAGGGAGCAGTACTTC. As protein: CASSPWAGREQYF.

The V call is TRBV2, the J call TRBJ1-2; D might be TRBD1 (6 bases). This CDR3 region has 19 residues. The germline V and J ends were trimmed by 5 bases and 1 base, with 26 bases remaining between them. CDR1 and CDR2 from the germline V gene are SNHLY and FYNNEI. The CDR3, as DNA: TGTGCCAGCAGTCCTCCACCGACCGCGACAGGCGGTAGTAACTATGGCTACACCTTC. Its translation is CASSPPPTATGGSNYGYTF.

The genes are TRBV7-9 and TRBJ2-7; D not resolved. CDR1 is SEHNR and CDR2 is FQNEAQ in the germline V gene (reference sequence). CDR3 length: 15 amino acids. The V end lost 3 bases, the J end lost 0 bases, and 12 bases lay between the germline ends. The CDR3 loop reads CASSFTNTVSYEQYF. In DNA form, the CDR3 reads TGTGCCAGCAGCTTTACAAACACCGTCTCCTACGAGCAGTACTTC.

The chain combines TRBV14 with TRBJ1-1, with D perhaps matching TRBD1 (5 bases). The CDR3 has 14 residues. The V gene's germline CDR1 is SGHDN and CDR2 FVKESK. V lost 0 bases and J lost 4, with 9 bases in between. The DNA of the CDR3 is TGTGCCAGCAGCCAAGATTCGGGGGGCACTGAAGCTTTCTTT. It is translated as CASSQDSGGTEAFF.

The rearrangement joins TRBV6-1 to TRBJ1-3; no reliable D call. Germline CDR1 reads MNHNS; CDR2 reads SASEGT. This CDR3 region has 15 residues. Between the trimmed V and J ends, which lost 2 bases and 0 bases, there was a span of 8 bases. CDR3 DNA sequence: TGTGCCAGCAGTGAATATAAAAACTCTGGAAACACCATATATTTT. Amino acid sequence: CASSEYKNSGNTIYF.

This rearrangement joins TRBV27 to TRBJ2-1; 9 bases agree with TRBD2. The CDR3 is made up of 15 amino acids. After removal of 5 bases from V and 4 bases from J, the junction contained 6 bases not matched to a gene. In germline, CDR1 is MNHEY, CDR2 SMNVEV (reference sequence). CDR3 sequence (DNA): TGTGCCAGCAGTCTGGGACTAGCAGAATACAATGAGCAGTTCTTC. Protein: CASSLGLAEYNEQFF.

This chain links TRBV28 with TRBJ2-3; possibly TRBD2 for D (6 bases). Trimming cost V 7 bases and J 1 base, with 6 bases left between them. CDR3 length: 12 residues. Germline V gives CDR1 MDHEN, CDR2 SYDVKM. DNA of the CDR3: TGTGCCAGCACGGGGGGCACAGATACGCAGTATTTT. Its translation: CASTGGTDTQYF.

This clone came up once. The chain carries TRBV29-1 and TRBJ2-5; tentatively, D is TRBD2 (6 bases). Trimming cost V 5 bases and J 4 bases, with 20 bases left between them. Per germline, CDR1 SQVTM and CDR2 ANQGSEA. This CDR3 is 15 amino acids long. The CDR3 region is CSVLLIYGGLETQYF. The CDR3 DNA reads TGCAGCGTTTTATTAATATATGGGGGGTTAGAGACCCAGTACTTC.

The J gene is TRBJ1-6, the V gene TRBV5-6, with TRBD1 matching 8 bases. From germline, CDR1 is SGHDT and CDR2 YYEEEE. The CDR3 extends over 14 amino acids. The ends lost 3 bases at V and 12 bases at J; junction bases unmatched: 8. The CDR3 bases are TGTGCCAGCAGCTCGGGACAGGCCCTGGGACCCCTCCACTTT. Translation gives CASSSGQALGPLHF.

In DNA form, the CDR3 reads TGTGCCAGCAGCTCTGGGACTAGCGGGAGAAATGAGCAGTTCTTC. Protein product: CASSSGTSGRNEQFF. The rearrangement uses TRBV5-4 and TRBJ2-1; 14 bases are shared with TRBD2. Germline assignment: CDR1 SGHNT and CDR2 YYREEE (reference sequence). This CDR3 is built from 15 residues. J was trimmed by 7 bases and V by 3 bases; bases with no gene match: 3.

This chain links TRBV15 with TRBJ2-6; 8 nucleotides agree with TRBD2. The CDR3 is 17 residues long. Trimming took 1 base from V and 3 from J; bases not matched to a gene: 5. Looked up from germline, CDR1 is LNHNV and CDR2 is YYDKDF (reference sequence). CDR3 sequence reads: CATSRARGGGGANVLTF. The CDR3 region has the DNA TGTGCCACCAGCAGAGCACGGGGGGGCGGTGGGGCCAACGTCCTGACTTTC. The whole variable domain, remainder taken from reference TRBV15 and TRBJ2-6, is DAMVIQNPRYQVTQFGKPVTLSCSQTLNHNVMYWYQQKSSQAPKLLFHYYDKDFNNEADTPDNFQSRRPNTSFCFLDIRSPGLGDTAMYLCATSRARGGGGANVLTFGAGSRLTVL.

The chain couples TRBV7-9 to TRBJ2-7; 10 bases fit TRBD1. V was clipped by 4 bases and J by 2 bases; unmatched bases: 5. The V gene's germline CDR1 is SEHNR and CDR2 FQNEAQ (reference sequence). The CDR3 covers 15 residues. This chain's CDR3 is CASSSTGTGAYEQYF. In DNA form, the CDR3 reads TGTGCCAGCAGCTCCACCGGGACAGGGGCCTACGAGCAGTACTTC.

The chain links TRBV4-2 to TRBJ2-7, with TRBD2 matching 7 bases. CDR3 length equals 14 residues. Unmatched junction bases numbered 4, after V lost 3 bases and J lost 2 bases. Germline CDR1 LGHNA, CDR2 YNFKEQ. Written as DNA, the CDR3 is TGTGCCAGCAGCCATCAAGCGGGGACCTACGAGCAGTACTTC. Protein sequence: CASSHQAGTYEQYF.

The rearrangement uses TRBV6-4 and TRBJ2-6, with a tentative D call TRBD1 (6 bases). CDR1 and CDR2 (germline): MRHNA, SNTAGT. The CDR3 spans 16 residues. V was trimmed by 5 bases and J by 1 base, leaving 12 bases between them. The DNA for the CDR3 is TGTGCCAGCAGTCCCGGGACACAGTCTGGGGCCAACGTCCTGACTTTC. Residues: CASSPGTQSGANVLTF.

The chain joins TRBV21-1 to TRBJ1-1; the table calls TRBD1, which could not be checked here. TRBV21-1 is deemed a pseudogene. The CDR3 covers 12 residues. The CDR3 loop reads CASSPSQGYGFF. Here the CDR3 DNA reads TGTGCCAGCAGCCCCTCGCAGGGTTACGGTTTCTTT.